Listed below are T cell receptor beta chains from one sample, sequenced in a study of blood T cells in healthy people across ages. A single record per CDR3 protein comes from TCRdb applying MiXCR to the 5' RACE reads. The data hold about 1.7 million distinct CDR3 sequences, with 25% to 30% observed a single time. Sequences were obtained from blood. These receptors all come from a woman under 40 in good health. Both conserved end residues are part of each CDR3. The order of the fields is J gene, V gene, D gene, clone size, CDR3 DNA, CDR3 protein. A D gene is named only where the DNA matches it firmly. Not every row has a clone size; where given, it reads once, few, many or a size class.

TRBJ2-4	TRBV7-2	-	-	TGTGCTTCAATAGGGGATTATTTCCCTCGTCAATACAATGAGCAGTACTTC	CASIGDYFPRQYNEQYF
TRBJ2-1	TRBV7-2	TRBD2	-	TGTGCCAGCAGCTGGGGACTAGCGGGGACTGAGCAGTTCTTC	CASSWGLAGTEQFF
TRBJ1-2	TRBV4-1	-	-	TGCGCCAGCAGCCAAGAGCGGGGGACCTATGGCTACACCTTC	CASSQERGTYGYTF
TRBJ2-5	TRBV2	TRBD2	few	TGTGCCAGCAGTGAACTAGCGGTCCACAATGAGCAGTACTTC	CASSELAVHNEQYF
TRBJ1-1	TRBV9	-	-	TGTGCCGGCAGCCCCCAGAGAGGGGGGGACACTGAAGCTTTCTTT	CAGSPQRGGDTEAFF
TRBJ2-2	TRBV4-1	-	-	TGCGCCAGCAGCCAATGGGGCTCCGGGGAGCTGTTTTTT	CASSQWGSGELFF
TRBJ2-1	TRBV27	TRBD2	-	TGTGCCAGCAGTTCCCCGCGGGGGGCGATCGACAATGAGCAGTTCTTC	CASSSPRGAIDNEQFF
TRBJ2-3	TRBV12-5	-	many	TGTGCTACCAGCTTTACAGATACGCAGTATTTT	CATSFTDTQYF
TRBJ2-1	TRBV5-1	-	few	TGCGCCAGCAGCGTCGGAGGATATGAAAATGAGCAGTTCTTC	CASSVGGYENEQFF
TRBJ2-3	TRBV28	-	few	TGTGCCAGCACCCGTTGGACAGGCACAGATACGCAGTATTTT	CASTRWTGTDTQYF
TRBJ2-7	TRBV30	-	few	TGTGCCTGGAGTCTCGTCTACTACGAGCAGTACTTC	CAWSLVYYEQYF
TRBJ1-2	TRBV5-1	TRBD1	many	TGCGCCAGCAGCCAACCGGGACAGAGAGCTAACTATGGCTACACCTTC	CASSQPGQRANYGYTF
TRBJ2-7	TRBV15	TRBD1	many	TGTGCCACCAGCAGAGAGGGACAGACCTACGAGCAGTACTTC	CATSREGQTYEQYF
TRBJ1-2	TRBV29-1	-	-	TGCAGCGTTAAAGGAGCAGGGGTGGAGGGCTACACCTTC	CSVKGAGVEGYTF
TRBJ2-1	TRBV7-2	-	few	TGTGCCAGCAGCTTACAGATCCCTCATGAGCAGTTCTTC	CASSLQIPHEQFF
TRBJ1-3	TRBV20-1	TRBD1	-	TGCAGTGCTCTGGACAGGCTTTCGAACACCATATATTTT	CSALDRLSNTIYF
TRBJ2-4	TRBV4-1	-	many	TGCGCCAGCAGCCAAGAATTTGGGACCCTCGACATTCAGTACTTC	CASSQEFGTLDIQYF
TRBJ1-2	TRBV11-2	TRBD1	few	TGTGCCAGCAGCTTAGTGGGTGGACAGGGTAGAGGCTACACCTTC	CASSLVGGQGRGYTF
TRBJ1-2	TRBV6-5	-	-	TGTGCCAGCATGAGGGACCCTAACTATGGCTACACCTTC	CASMRDPNYGYTF
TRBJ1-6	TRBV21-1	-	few	TGTGCCAGAGATTCTTATTCCCTCGTTTATAATTCACCCCTCCACTTT	CARDSYSLVYNSPLHF
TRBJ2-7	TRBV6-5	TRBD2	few	TGTGCCAGCAGTGGGAACCGGGAGGTCTACGAGCAGTACTTC	CASSGNREVYEQYF
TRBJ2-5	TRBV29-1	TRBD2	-	TGCAGCGTCTGGACTAGCGGGAGGGAGCAAGAGACCCAGTACTTC	CSVWTSGREQETQYF
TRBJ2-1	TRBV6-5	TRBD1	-	TGTGCCAGCAGTTACTTGATTAGACAGGGGGAAAACAATGAGCAGTTCTTC	CASSYLIRQGENNEQFF
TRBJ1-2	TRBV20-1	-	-	TGCAGTGCTAGAGTTGGGGAAGGCTACACCTTC	CSARVGEGYTF
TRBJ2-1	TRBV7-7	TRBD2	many	TGTGCCAGCAGCTTATTCCTAGCGGGAGCGAGCGCCTACAATGAGCAGTTCTTC	CASSLFLAGASAYNEQFF
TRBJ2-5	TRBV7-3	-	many	TGTGCCAGCAGCCCTAGGCTCCTTGCCCGGAAACAAGAGACCCAGTACTTC	CASSPRLLARKQETQYF
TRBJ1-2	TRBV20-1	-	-	TGCAGTGCTAGAGATGGTAAACAGATTGGCTACACCTTC	CSARDGKQIGYTF
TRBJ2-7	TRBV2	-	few	TGTGCCAGTGGGGCTAGGACGGCAACCTACGAGCAGTACTTC	CASGARTATYEQYF
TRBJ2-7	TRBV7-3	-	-	TGTGCCAGCAGCCTGACCGGGGCGGGGAGCGAGCAGTACTTC	CASSLTGAGSEQYF
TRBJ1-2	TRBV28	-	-	TGTGCCAGCAGTTCCAACAGGGTTGGCTACACCTTC	CASSSNRVGYTF
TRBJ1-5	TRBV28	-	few	TGTGCCAGCAGCCCCAGGGACCGGTCCAGGGAAAGCAATCAGCCCCAGCATTTT	CASSPRDRSRESNQPQHF
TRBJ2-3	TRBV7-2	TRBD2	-	TGTGCCAGCAGCTTAGGCCCCACTAGCGGGAGAATGGATACGCAGTATTTT	CASSLGPTSGRMDTQYF
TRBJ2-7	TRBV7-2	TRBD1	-	TGTGCCAGCAGCTTCCGTCAGGGGGCGGACAATGAGCAGTACTTC	CASSFRQGADNEQYF
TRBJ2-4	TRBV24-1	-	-	TGTGCCACCAGTGTAAAGGGCGGCCAGCAGTACTTC	CATSVKGGQQYF
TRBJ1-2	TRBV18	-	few	TGTGCCAGCTCAACATTCTATGGCTACACCTTC	CASSTFYGYTF
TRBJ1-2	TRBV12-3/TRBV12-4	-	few	TGTGCCAGCAGTTCCGGGGGGCCTAATTCTGGCTACACCTTC	CASSSGGPNSGYTF
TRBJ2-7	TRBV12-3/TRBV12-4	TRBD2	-	TGTGCCAGCAGCCCAGGGACTAGCGTACGATACGAGCAGTACTTC	CASSPGTSVRYEQYF
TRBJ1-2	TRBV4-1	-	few	TGCGCCAGCAGCCAAGATCCAGGATACTATGGCTACACCTTC	CASSQDPGYYGYTF
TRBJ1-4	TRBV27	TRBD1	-	TGTGCCAGCAGTATGGACAGGGATTCTGGAAAACTGTTTTTT	CASSMDRDSGKLFF
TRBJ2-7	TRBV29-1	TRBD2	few	TGCAGCGTTGAAGTAGCGGGGGTTTACGAGCAGTACTTC	CSVEVAGVYEQYF
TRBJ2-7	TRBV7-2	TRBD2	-	TGTGCCAGCAGCTTGGGACTAGCGGGAGAGCACGAGCAGTACTTC	CASSLGLAGEHEQYF
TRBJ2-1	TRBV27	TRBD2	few	TGTGCCAGCAGTCATGAGCGGGGATACAATGAGCAGTTCTTC	CASSHERGYNEQFF
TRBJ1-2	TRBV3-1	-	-	TGTGCCAGCAGCCAAGAGGCGACGCTCCACTATGGCTACACCTTC	CASSQEATLHYGYTF
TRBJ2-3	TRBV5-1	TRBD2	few	TGCGCCAGCAGCTTGGGGGGGGGACTCCGCCAAGAGTATTTT	CASSLGGGLRQEYF
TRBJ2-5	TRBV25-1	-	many	TGTGCCAGCAGTGAATTAACTTCAAAAGAGACCCAGTACTTC	CASSELTSKETQYF
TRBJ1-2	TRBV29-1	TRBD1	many	TGCAGCGTTGAGACAGGGGGATATGGCTACACCTTC	CSVETGGYGYTF
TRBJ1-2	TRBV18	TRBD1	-	TGTGCCAGCTCACCAAAAATCGGACAGGGCTCAATCTATGGCTACACCTTC	CASSPKIGQGSIYGYTF
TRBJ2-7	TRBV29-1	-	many	TGCAGCGGGGGCGGGTCTGCCTACGAGCAGTACTTC	CSGGGSAYEQYF